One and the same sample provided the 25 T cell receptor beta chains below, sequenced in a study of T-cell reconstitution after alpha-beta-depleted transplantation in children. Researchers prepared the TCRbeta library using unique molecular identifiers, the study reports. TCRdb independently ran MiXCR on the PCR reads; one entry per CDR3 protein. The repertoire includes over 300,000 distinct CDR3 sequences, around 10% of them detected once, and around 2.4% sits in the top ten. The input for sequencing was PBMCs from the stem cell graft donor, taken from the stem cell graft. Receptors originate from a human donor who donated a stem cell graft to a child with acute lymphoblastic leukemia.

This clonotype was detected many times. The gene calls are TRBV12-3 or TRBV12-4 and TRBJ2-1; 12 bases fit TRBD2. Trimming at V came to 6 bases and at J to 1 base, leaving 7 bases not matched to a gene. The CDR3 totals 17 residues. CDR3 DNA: TGTGCCAGCAGCCCGCAGCTAGCGGGAGGGTCCTACAATGAGCAGTTCTTC. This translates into CASSPQLAGGSYNEQFF.

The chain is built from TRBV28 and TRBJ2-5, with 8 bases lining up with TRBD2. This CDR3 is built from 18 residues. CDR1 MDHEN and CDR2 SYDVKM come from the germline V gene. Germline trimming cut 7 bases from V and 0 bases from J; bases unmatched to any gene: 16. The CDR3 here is CASNTGRGEQKNQETQYF. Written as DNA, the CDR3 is TGTGCCAGCAATACCGGGAGGGGTGAACAGAAAAACCAAGAGACCCAGTACTTC. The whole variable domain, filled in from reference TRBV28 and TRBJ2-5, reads DVKVTQSSRYLVKRTGEKVFLECVQDMDHENMFWYRQDPGLGLRLIYFSYDVKMKEKGDIPEGYSVSREKKERFSLILESASTNQTSMYLCASNTGRGEQKNQETQYFGPGTRLLVL.

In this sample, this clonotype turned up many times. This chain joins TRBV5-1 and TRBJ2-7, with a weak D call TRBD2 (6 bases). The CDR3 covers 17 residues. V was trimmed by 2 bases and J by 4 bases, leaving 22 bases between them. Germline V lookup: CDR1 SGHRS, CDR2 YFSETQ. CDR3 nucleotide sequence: TGCGCCAGCAGCTTTTTTCCACCGGAGGGCTCCGGATACGAGCAGTACTTC. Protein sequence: CASSFFPPEGSGYEQYF. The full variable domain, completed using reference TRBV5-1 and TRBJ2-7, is KAGVTQTPRYLIKTRGQQVTLSCSPISGHRSVSWYQQTPGQGLQFLFEYFSETQRNKGNFPGRFSGRQFSNSRSEMNVSTLELGDSALYLCASSFFPPEGSGYEQYFGPGTRLTVT.

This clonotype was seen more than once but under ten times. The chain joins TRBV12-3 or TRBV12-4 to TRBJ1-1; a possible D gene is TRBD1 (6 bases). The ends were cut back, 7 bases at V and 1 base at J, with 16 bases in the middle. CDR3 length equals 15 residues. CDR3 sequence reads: CASKPDQGWNTEAFF. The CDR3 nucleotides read TGTGCCAGCAAACCTGACCAGGGGTGGAACACTGAAGCTTTCTTT.

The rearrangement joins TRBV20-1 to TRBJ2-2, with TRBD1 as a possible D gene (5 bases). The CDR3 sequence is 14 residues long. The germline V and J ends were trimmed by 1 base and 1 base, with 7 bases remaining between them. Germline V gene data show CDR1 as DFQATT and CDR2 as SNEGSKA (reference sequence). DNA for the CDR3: TGCAGTGCTAGAGTAGGACAGAACACCGGGGAGCTGTTTTTT. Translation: CSARVGQNTGELFF.

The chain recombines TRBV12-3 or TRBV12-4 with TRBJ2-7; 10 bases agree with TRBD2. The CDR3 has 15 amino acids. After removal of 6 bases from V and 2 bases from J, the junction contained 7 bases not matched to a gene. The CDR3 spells CASSLAGLAAYEQYF. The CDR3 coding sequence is TGTGCCAGCAGCCTCGCCGGACTAGCGGCCTACGAGCAGTACTTC.

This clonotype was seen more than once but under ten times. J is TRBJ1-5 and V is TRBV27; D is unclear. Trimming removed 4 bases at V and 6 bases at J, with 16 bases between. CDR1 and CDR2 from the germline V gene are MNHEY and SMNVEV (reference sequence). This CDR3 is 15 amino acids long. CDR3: CASSSSGISVQPQHF. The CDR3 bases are TGTGCCAGCAGTTCCTCCGGTATTAGCGTTCAGCCCCAGCATTTT.

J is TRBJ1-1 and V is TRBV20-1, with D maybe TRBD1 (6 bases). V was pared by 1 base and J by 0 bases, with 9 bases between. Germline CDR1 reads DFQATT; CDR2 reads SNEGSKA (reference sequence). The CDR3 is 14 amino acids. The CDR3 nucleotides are TGCAGTGCTAGAGTCAGGGGATTGAACACTGAAGCTTTCTTT. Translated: CSARVRGLNTEAFF.

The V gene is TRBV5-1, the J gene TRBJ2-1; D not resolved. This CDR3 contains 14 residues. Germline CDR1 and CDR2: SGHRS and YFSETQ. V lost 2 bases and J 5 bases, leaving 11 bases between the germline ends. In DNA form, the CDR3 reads TGCGCCAGCAGCTTCGCACGGACCAACAATGAGCAGTTCTTC. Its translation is CASSFARTNNEQFF.

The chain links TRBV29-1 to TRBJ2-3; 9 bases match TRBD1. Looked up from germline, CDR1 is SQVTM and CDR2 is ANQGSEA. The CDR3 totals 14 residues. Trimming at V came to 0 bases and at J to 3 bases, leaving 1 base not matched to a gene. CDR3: CSVEEGQGTDTQYF. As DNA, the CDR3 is TGCAGCGTTGAAGAGGGACAGGGTACAGATACGCAGTATTTT.

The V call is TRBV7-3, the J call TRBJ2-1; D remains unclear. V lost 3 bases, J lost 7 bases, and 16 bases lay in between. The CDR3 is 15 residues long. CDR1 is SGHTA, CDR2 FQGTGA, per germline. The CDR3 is CASSFFLALVNEQFF. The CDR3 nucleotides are TGTGCCAGCAGCTTTTTTTTGGCGCTCGTTAATGAGCAGTTCTTC.

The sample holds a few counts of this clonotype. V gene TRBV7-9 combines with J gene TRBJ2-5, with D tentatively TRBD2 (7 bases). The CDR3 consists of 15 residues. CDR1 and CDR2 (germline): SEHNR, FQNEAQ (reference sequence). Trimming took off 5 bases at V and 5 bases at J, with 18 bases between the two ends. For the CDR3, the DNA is TGTGCCAGCAGCCCGCGCGGGGGCGCGGGGGAGACCCAGTACTTC. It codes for CASSPRGGAGETQYF. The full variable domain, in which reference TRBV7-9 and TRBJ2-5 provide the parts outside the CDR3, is DTGVSQNPRHKITKRGQNVTFRCDPISEHNRLYWYRQTLGQGPEFLTYFQNEAQLEKSRLLSDRFSAERPKGSFSTLEIQRTEQGDSAMYLCASSPRGGAGETQYFGPGTRLLVL.

In DNA, the CDR3 is TGTGCCAGCAGGAATTGGGGTCGGACAGGGGGTCAAGAGACCCAGTACTTC. It yields the protein CASRNWGRTGGQETQYF. The J gene is TRBJ2-5, the V gene TRBV5-6; TRBD1 agrees at 10 bases. CDR3 length equals 17 residues. Germline loops: CDR1 SGHDT, CDR2 YYEEEE. V was pared by 5 bases and J by 2 bases, with 12 bases of the junction left unmatched.

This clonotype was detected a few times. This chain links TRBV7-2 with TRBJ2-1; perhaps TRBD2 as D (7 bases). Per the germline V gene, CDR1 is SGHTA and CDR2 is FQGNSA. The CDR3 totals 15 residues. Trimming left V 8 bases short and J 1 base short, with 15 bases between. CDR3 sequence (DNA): TGTGCCAGCCGACGAGGGGGGGCGTCCTACAATGAGCAGTTCTTC. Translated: CASRRGGASYNEQFF.

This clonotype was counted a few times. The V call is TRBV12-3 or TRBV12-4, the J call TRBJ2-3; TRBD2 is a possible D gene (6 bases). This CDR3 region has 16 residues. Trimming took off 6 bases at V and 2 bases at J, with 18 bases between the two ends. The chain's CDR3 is CASRPIRDSYTDTQYF. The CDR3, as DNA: TGTGCCAGCAGACCGATCCGGGACTCCTACACAGATACGCAGTATTTT.

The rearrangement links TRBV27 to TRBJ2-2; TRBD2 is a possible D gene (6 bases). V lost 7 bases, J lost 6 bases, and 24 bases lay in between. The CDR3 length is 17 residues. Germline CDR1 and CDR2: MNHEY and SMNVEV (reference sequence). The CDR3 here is CASTQPGEGRASGELFF. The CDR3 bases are TGTGCCAGCACCCAGCCGGGGGAAGGCAGGGCTTCCGGGGAGCTGTTTTTT.

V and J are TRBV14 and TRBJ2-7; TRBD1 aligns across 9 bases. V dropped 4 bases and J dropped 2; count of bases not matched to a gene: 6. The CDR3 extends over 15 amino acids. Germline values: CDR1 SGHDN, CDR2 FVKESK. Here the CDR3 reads CASSPSRTGAYEQYF. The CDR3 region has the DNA TGTGCCAGCAGCCCCTCCCGGACAGGGGCCTACGAGCAGTACTTC.

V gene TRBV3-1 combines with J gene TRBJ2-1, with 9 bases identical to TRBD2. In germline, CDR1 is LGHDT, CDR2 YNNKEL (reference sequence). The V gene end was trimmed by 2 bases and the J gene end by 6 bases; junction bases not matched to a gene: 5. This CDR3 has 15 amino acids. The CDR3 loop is CASSQLAGLGNEQFF. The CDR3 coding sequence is TGTGCCAGCAGCCAACTAGCGGGATTAGGCAATGAGCAGTTCTTC.

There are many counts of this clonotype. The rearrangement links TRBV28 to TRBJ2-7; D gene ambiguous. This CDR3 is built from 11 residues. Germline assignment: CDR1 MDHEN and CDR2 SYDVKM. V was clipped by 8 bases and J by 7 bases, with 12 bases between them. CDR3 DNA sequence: TGTGCCAGCTCCCATGGTCGAGAGCAGTACTTC. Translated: CASSHGREQYF.

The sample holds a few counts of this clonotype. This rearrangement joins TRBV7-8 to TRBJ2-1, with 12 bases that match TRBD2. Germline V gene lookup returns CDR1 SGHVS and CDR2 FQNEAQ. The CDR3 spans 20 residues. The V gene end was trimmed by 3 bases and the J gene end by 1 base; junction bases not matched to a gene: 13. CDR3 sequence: CASSLWDSSGRAGSYNEQFF. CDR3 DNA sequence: TGTGCCAGCAGCTTGTGGGACTCTAGCGGGAGGGCCGGATCCTACAATGAGCAGTTCTTC.

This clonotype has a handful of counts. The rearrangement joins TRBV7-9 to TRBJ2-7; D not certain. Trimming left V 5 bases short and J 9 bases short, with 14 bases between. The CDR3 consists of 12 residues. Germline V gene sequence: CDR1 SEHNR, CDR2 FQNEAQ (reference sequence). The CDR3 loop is CASSERTAPQYF. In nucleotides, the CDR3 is TGTGCCAGCAGCGAAAGGACGGCGCCGCAGTACTTC.

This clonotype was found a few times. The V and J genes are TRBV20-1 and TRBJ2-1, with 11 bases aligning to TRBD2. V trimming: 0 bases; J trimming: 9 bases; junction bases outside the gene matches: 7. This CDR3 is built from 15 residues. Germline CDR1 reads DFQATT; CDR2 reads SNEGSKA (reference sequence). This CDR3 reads CSARDALAGVGEQFF. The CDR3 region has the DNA TGCAGTGCTAGAGATGCACTAGCGGGAGTTGGTGAGCAGTTCTTC.

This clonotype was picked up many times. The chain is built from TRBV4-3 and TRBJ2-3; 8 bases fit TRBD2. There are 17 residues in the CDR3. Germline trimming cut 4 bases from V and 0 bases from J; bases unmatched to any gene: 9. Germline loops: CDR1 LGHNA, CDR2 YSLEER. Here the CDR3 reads CASSLGTSITSTDTQYF. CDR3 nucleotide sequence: TGCGCCAGCAGCCTCGGGACTAGTATCACTAGCACAGATACGCAGTATTTT.

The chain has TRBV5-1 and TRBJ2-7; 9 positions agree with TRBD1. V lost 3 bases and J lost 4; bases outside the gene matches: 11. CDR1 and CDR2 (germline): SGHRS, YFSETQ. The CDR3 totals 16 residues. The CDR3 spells CASSSTGTGLDYEQYF. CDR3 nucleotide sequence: TGCGCCAGCAGCTCAACCGGGACAGGGCTCGATTACGAGCAGTACTTC.

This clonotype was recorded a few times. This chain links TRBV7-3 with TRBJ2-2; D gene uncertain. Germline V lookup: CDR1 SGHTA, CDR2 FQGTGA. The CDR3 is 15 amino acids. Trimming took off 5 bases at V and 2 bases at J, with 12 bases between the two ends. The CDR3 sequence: CASSPLSGNTGELFF. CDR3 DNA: TGTGCCAGCAGCCCCCTTTCGGGCAACACCGGGGAGCTGTTTTTT.